The 2 T cell receptor beta chains below were found in one sample sequenced in a study of T-cell reconstitution after alpha-beta-depleted transplantation in children (dated by TCRdb to the mid-2010s). The library was built by means of PCR. Sequencing relied on an Illumina HiSeq 2500. TCR library preparation used molecular barcoding, with unique molecular identifiers applied to normalize quantification of the TCRbeta repertoire. TCRdb trimmed the raw reads at Q25, called clones with MiXCR and kept productive beta chains. Entries that share a CDR3 protein sequence are merged under the most common genes and DNA. In this sample the table shows about 540,000 distinct CDR3 sequences, approximately 16% of which occur a single time. The top ten clones comprise around 3.3% of the sample. The sequencing here drew on PBMCs from the stem cell graft donor, taken from the stem cell graft. These receptors were collected from a human donor who donated a stem cell graft to a child with acute lymphoblastic leukemia.

The V call is TRBV7-9, the J call TRBJ2-1; 10 bases map to TRBD1. Trimming took 3 bases from V and 2 from J; bases not matched to a gene: 4. The CDR3 is 16 residues long. Germline V CDR1 and CDR2: SEHNR, FQNEAQ (reference sequence). The CDR3, as DNA: TGTGCCAGCAGCTTCCAGACAGGGGGCGCCTACAATGAGCAGTTCTTC. Translating gives CASSFQTGGAYNEQFF.

This clonotype has a handful of counts. The chain recombines TRBV6-5 with TRBJ1-1; D uncertain. V was clipped by 0 bases and J by 6 bases, with 8 bases between them. In germline, CDR1 is MNHEY, CDR2 SVGAGI. The CDR3 is 13 amino acids. CDR3 protein: CASSYSQRAEAFF. DNA for the CDR3: TGTGCCAGCAGTTACTCCCAAAGGGCTGAAGCTTTCTTT.